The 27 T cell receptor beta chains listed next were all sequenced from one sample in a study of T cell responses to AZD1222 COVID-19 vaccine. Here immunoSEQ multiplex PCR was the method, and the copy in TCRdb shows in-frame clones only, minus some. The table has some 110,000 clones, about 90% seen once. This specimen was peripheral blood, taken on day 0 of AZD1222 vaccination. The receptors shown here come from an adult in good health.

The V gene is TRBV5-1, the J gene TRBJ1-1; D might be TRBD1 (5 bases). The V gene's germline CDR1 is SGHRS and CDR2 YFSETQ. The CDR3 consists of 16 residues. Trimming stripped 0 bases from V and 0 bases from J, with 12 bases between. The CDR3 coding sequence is TGCGCCAGCAGCTTGGGGGTTGGGACTTTGAACACTGAAGCTTTCTTT. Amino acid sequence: CASSLGVGTLNTEAFF.

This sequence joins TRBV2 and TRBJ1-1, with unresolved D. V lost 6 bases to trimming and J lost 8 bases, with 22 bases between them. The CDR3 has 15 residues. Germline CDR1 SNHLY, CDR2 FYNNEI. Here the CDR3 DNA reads TGTGCCAGCAGGGCCTCGACTTCGGGATCGTCCGAAGCTTTCTTT. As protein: CASRASTSGSSEAFF. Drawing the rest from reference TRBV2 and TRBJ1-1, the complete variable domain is EPEVTQTPSHQVTQMGQEVILRCVPISNHLYFYWYRQILGQKVEFLVSFYNNEISEKSEIFDDQFSVERPDGSNFTLKIRSTKLEDSAMYFCASRASTSGSSEAFFGQGTRLTVV.

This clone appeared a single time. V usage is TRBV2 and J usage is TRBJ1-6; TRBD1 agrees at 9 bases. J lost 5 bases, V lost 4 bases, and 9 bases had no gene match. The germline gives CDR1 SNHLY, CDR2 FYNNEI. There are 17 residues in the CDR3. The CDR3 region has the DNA TGTGCCAGCAGTGTGGGGACAGGGTTTGTTCATAATTCACCCCTCCACTTT. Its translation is CASSVGTGFVHNSPLHF.

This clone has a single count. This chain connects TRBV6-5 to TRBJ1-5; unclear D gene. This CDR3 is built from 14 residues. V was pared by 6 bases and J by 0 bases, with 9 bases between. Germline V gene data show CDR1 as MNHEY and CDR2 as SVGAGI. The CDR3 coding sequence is TGTGCCAGCAGCCAATATTTTAGCAATCAGCCCCAGCATTTT. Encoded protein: CASSQYFSNQPQHF.

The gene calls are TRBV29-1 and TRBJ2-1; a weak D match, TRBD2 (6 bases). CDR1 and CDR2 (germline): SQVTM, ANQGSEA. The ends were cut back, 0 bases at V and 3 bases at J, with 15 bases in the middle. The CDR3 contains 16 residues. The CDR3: CSVEDRGGTGYNEQFF. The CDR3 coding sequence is TGCAGCGTTGAAGATCGGGGCGGGACTGGCTACAATGAGCAGTTCTTC.

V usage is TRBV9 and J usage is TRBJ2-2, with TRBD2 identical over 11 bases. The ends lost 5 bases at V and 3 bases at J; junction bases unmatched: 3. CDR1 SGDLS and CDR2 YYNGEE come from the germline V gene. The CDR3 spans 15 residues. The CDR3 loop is CASRPGLADTGELFF. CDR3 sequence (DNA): TGTGCCAGCAGGCCGGGACTAGCGGACACCGGGGAGCTGTTTTTT.

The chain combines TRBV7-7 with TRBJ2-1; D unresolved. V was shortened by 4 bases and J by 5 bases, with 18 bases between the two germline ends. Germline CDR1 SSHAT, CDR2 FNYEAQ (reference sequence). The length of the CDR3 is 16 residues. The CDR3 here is CASSSGRFILNNEQFF. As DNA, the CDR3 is TGTGCCAGCAGCTCCGGGCGTTTCATACTCAACAATGAGCAGTTCTTC.

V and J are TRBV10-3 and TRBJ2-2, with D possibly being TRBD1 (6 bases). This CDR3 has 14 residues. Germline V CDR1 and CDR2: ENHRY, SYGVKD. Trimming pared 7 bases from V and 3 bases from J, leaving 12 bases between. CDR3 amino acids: CAIKTGMDTGELFF. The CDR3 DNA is TGTGCCATCAAAACAGGGATGGACACCGGGGAGCTGTTTTTT.

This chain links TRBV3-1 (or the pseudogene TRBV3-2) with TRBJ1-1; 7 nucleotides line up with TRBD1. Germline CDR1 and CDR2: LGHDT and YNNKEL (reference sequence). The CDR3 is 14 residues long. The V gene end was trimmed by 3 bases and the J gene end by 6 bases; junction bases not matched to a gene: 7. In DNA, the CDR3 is TGTGCCAGCAGCCACCTTAACAGGGGCCCTGAAGCTTTCTTT. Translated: CASSHLNRGPEAFF.

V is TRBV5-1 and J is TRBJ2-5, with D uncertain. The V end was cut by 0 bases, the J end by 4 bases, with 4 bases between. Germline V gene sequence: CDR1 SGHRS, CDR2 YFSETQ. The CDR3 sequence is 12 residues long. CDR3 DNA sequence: TGCGCCAGCAGCTTGGGGTCAGAGACCCAGTACTTC. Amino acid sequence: CASSLGSETQYF.

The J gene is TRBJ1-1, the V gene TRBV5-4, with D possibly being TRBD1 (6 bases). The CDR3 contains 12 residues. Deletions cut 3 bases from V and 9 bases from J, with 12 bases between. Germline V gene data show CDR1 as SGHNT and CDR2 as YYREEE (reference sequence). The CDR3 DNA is TGTGCCAGCAGCTGGGAACAGGGAAAAGCTTTCTTT. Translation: CASSWEQGKAFF.

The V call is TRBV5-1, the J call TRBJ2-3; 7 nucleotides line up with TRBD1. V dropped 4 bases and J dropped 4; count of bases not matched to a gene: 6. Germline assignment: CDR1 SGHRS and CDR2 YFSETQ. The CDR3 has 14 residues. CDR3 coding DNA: TGCGCCAGCAGCCCAACAGGGGTCGCAGATACGCAGTATTTT. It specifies CASSPTGVADTQYF.

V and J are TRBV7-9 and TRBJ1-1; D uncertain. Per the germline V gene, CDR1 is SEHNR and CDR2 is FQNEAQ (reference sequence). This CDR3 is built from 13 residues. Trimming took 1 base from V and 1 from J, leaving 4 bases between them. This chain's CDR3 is CASSLVPNTEAFF. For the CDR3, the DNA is TGTGCCAGCAGCTTAGTCCCGAACACTGAAGCTTTCTTT. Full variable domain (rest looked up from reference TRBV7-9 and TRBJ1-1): DTGVSQNPRHKITKRGQNVTFRCDPISEHNRLYWYRQTLGQGPEFLTYFQNEAQLEKSRLLSDRFSAERPKGSFSTLEIQRTEQGDSAMYLCASSLVPNTEAFFGQGTRLTVV.

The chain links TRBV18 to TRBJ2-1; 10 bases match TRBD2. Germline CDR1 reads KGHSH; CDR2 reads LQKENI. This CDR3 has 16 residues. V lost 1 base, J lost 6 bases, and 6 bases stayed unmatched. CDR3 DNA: TGTGCCAGCTCACCACGGGATAGCGGGAGGAGCAATGAGCAGTTCTTC. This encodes CASSPRDSGRSNEQFF.

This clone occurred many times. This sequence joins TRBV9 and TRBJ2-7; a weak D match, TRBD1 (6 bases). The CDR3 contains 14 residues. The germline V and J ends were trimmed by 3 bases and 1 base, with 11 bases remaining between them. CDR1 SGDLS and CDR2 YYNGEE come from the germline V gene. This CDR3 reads CASSATDSSYEQYF. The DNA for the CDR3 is TGTGCCAGCAGCGCGACGGACAGTTCCTACGAGCAGTACTTC.

The CDR3 is CASSRVGQLNTEAFF. The CDR3 DNA reads as TGTGCCAGCAGCCGAGTAGGACAGCTGAACACTGAAGCTTTCTTT. The gene calls are TRBV3-1 (or the pseudogene TRBV3-2) and TRBJ1-1; D might be TRBD1 (6 bases). The germline gives CDR1 LGHDT, CDR2 YNNKEL (reference sequence). This CDR3 comprises 15 residues. The germline V and J ends were trimmed by 4 bases and 0 bases, with 12 bases remaining between them.

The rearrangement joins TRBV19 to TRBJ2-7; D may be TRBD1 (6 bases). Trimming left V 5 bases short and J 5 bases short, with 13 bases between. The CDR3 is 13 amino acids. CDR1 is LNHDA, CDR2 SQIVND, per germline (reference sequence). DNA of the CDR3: TGTGCCAGTAGTGATAGGGGGATCGACGAGCAGTACTTC. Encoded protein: CASSDRGIDEQYF.

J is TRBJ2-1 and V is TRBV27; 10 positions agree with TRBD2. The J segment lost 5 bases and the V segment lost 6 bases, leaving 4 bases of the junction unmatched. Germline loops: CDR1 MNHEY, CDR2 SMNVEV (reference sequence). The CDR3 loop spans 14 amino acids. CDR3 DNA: TGTGCCAGCAGGCTAGCGGGAGTCGACAATGAGCAGTTCTTC. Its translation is CASRLAGVDNEQFF.

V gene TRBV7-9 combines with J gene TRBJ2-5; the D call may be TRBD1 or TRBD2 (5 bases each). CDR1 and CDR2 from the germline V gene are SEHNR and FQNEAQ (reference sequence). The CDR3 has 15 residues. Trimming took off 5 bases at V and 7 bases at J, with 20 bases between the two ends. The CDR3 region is CASSPPAGASGTQYF. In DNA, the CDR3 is TGTGCCAGCAGCCCCCCGGCCGGGGCATCTGGGACCCAGTACTTC. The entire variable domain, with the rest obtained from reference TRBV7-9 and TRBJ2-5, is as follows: DTGVSQNPRHKITKRGQNVTFRCDPISEHNRLYWYRQTLGQGPEFLTYFQNEAQLEKSRLLSDRFSAERPKGSFSTLEIQRTEQGDSAMYLCASSPPAGASGTQYFGPGTRLLVL.

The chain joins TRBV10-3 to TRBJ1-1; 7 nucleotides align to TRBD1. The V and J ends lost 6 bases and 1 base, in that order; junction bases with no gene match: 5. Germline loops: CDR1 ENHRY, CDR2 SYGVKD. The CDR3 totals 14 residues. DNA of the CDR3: TGTGCCATCAGCCGGGACAGAGGGAACACTGAAGCTTTCTTT. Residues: CAISRDRGNTEAFF.

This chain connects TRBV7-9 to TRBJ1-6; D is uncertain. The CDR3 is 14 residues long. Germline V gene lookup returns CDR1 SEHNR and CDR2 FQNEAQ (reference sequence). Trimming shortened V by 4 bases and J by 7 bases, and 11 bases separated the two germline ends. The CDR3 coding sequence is TGTGCCAGCAGCTACCGGGAGACCAATTCACCCCTCCACTTT. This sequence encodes CASSYRETNSPLHF.

Here the CDR3 reads CASSGQGYQPQHF. CDR3 bases: TGTGCCAGCAGTGGACAGGGATACCAGCCCCAGCATTTT. The rearrangement uses TRBV27 and TRBJ1-5, with 8 bases that match TRBD1. CDR1 MNHEY and CDR2 SMNVEV come from the germline V gene (reference sequence). The CDR3 is 13 residues long. Trimming at V came to 5 bases and at J to 7 bases, leaving 4 bases not matched to a gene.

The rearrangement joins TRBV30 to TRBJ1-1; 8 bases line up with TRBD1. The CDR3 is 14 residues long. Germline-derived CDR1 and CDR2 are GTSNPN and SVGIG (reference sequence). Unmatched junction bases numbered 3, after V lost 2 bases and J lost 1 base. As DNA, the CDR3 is TGTGCCTGGAGTCGGGACAGGAGGAACACTGAAGCTTTCTTT. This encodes CAWSRDRRNTEAFF.

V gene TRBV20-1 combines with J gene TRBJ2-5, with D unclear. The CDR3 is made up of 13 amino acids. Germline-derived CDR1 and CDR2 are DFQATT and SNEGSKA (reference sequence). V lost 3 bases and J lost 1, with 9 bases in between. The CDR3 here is CSASPPVQETQYF. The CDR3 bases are TGCAGTGCTAGTCCCCCCGTCCAAGAGACCCAGTACTTC.

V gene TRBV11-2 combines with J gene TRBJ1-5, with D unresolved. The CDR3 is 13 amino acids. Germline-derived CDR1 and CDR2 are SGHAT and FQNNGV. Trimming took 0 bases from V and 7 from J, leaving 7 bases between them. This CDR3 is CASSLDHAQPQHF. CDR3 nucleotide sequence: TGTGCCAGCAGCTTAGATCATGCCCAGCCCCAGCATTTT.

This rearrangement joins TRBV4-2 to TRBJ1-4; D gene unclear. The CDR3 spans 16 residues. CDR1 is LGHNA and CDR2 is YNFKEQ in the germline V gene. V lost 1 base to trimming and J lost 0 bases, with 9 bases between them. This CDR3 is CASSQADGATNEKLFF. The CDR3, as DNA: TGTGCCAGCAGCCAAGCGGACGGCGCAACTAATGAAAAACTGTTTTTT.

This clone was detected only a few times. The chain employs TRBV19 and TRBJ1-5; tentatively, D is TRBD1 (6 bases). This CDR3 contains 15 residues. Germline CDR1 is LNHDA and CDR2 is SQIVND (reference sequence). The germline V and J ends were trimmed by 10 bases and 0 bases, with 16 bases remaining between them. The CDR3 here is CATRQDQVSNQPQHF. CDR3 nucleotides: TGTGCCACCCGACAGGACCAGGTTAGCAATCAGCCCCAGCATTTT.